The rows below give T cell receptor beta chains drawn from one sample of a study of T cell clusters in autoimmune cytopenias. TCRdb re-called the multiplex PCR reads and gives one entry per CDR3 protein, without DNA. The specimen's table records more than 13,000 distinct CDR3 sequences. Sequenced sample: peripheral blood. Receptors were obtained from a human donor with an autoimmune cytopenia or autoimmune hepatitis (not recorded which). CDR3s include the opening cysteine and the closing phenylalanine or tryptophan. Size is stated for part of the rows, as once, few or many counts, or as a class when the clone is expanded.

size	V	J	CDR3
-	TRBV12-3/TRBV12-4	TRBJ2-4	CASTQSQARGDIQYF
-	TRBV19	TRBJ1-2	CASSSGQGIYGYTF
-	TRBV30	TRBJ1-4	CAWSERDGLLFF
-	TRBV27	TRBJ2-1	CASRGGSGRANDEQFF
-	TRBV13	TRBJ2-7	CASSLSGLSTYEQYF
-	TRBV27	TRBJ1-2	CASSFGDRGGYTF
-	TRBV30	TRBJ2-7	CAWSVSTGTRETRPYEQYF
-	TRBV5-5	TRBJ2-1	CASSLVGGRNEQFF
-	TRBV6-5	TRBJ2-3	CASSFRQGNWGTQYF
-	TRBV18	TRBJ1-4	CASSPQGQGGEKLFF
-	TRBV6-1	TRBJ2-2	CASSYVTPGELFF
-	TRBV7-9	TRBJ2-2	CASSPRTSGRQNTGELFF
-	TRBV6-5	TRBJ1-5	CASTGVGNQPQHF
-	TRBV30	TRBJ1-6	CAWSVPGYQSPLHF
medium-sized	TRBV7-9	TRBJ1-3	CASSPRDRGSGNTIYF
-	TRBV19	TRBJ2-3	CASSIEAGGPTDTQYF
medium-sized	TRBV30	TRBJ2-1	CAWSARLLAGGSSSYNEQFF
medium-sized	TRBV19	TRBJ2-2	CASTRENTGELFF
-	TRBV5-4	TRBJ1-2	CASSLGQGRGYTF
medium-sized	TRBV29-1	TRBJ2-5	CSVGVTGTETQYF
medium-sized	TRBV19	TRBJ2-7	CASSSTRGSYEQYF
-	TRBV12-3/TRBV12-4	TRBJ2-1	CASRRLAGIYNEQFF
medium-sized	TRBV19	TRBJ1-4	CASIGDRGRGATNEKLFF
-	TRBV6-5	TRBJ1-5	CASSYPTGGSNQPQHF
-	TRBV30	TRBJ1-6	CAWSVQGRNSPLHF
medium-sized	TRBV13	TRBJ2-2	CASSQTGHSNTGELFF
medium-sized	TRBV30	TRBJ1-5	CAWSVREAQPQHF
-	TRBV7-2	TRBJ2-1	CASSLAKGGEQFF
-	TRBV6-1	TRBJ1-1	CASTARQGATNTEAFF
-	TRBV6-5	TRBJ2-1	CASSYPGQGVFF
-	TRBV6-5	TRBJ2-7	CASSERGGWDEQYF
-	TRBV27	TRBJ1-6	CASIQGRWGSPLHF